This T cell receptor beta chain came from a study of identical twins. Study-level results: Out-of-frame alpha sequences that twins shared showed excess low generation probability. There were fewer insertions in abundant cord blood beta clonotypes, but memory repertoires showed no such pattern. Beta out-of-frame twin sharing showed a weaker excess.

In this sample, this clonotype turned up many times. Its cognate antigen is unknown. One entry per CDR3 protein, called by TCRdb with MiXCR from the 5' RACE reads. This table has roughly 470,000 distinct CDR3 sequences, around 15% appearing once. This same sample was also taken into another study, of yellow fever vaccine responses in identical twins. That study reports: Twins' T cell vaccine responses reportedly looked partly convergent, partly personalized.

Source material: CD4+ T cells sorted from blood. The origin of this receptor is a woman between 18 and 29 years old in good health.

The CDR3 coding sequence is TGTGCCATCAGTGGCTCAGAGCAAGAGACCCAGTACTTC. The encoded protein is CAISGSEQETQYF. The chain recombines TRBV10-3 with TRBJ2-5; D unclear. V was shortened by 4 bases and J by 2 bases, with 8 bases between the two germline ends. The CDR3 consists of 13 residues. The germline CDR1 and CDR2 sequences are ENHRY and SYGVKD.